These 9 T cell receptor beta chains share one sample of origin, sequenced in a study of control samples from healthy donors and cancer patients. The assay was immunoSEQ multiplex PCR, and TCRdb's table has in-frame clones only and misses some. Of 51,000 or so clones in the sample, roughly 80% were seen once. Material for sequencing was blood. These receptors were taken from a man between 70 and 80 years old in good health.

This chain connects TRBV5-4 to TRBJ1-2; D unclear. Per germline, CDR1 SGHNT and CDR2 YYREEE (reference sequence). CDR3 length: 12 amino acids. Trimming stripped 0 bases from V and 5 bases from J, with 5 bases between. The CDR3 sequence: CASSLAGYGYTF. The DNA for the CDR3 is TGTGCCAGCAGCTTGGCGGGGTATGGCTACACCTTC.

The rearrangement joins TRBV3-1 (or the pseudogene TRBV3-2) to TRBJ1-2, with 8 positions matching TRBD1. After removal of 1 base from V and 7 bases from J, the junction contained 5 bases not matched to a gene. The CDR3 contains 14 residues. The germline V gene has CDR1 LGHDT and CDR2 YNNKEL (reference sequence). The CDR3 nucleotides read TGTGCCAGCAGCCAAGGGGCAGGGGGCGTTGGCTACACCTTC. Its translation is CASSQGAGGVGYTF.

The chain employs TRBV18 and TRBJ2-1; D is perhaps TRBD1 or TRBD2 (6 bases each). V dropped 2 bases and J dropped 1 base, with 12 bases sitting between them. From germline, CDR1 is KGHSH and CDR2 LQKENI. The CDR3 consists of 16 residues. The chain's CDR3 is CASSPRGVNSYNEQFF. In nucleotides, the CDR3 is TGTGCCAGCTCACCAAGGGGGGTAAATTCCTACAATGAGCAGTTCTTC.

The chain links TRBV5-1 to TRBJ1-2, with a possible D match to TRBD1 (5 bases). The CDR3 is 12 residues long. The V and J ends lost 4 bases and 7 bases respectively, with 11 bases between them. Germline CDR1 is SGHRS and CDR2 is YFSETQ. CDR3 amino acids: CASSVGAGGYTF. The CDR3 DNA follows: TGCGCCAGCAGCGTTGGGGCGGGTGGCTACACCTTC.

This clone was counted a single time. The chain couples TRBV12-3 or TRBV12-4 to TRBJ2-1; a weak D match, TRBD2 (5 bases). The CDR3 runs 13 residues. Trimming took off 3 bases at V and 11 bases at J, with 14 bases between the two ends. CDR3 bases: TGTGCCAGCAGTTTGAGGGCGCCAATCCAGCAGTTCTTC. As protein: CASSLRAPIQQFF.

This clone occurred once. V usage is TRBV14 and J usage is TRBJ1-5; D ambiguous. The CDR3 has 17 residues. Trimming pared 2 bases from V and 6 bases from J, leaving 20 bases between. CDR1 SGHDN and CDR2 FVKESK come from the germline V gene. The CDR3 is CASSQIKQGPKFQPQHF. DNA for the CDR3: TGTGCCAGCAGCCAAATAAAGCAAGGGCCCAAATTTCAGCCCCAGCATTTT.

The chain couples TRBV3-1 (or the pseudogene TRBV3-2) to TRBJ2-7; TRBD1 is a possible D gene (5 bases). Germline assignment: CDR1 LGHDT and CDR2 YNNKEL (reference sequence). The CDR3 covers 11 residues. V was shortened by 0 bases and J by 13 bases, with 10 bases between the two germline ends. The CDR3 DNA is TGTGCCAGCAGCCAAGATGGTAGGGGATACTTC. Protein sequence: CASSQDGRGYF.

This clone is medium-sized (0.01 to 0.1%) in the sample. In DNA, the CDR3 is TGTGCCAGCACCAACAGGGGGCCGCGCGGCTACACCTTC. This translates into CASTNRGPRGYTF. The rearrangement uses TRBV28 and TRBJ1-2, with 9 bases lining up with TRBD1. Germline V CDR1 and CDR2: MDHEN, SYDVKM. V shed 7 bases, J shed 8 bases, and the junction held 8 bases outside the gene matches. This CDR3 has 13 residues.

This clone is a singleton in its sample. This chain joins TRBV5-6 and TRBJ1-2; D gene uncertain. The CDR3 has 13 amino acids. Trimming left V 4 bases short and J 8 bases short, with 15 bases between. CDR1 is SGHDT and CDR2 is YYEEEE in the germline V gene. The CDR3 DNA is TGTGCCAGCAGCCGGGTGGGCCCGGGAGGCTACACCTTC. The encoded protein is CASSRVGPGGYTF. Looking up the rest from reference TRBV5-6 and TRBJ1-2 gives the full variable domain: DAGVTQSPTHLIKTRGQQVTLRCSPKSGHDTVSWYQQALGQGPQFIFQYYEEEERQRGNFPDRFSGHQFPNYSSELNVNALLLGDSALYLCASSRVGPGGYTFGSGTRLTVV.